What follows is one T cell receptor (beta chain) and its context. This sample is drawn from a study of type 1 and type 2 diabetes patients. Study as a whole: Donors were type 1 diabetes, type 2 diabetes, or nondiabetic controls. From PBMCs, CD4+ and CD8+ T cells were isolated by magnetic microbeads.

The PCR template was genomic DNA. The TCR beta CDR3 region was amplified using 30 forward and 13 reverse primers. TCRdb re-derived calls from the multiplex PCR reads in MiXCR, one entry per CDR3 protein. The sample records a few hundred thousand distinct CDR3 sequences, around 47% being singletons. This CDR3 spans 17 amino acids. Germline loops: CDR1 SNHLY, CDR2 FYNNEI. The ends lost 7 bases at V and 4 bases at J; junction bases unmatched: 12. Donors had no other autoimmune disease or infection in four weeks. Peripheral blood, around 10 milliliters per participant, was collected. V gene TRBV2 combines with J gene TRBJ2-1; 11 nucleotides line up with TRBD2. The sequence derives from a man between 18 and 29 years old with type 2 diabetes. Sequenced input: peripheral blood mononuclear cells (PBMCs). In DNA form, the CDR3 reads TGTGCCAGCACGTTGGGACTAGCGGAAAGAAAGTACAATGAGCAGTTCTTC. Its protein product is CASTLGLAERKYNEQFF.